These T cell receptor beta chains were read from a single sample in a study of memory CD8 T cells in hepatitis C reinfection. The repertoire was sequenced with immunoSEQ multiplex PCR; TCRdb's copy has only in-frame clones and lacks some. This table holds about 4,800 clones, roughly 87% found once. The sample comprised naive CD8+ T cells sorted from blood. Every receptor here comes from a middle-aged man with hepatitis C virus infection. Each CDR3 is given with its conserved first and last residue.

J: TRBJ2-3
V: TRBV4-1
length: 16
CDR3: CASSQDLAGGPDTQYF

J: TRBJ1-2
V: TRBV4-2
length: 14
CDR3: CASSLGTGSTGYTF

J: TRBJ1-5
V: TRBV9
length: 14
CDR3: CASSVGQGDQPQHF

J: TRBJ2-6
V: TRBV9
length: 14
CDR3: CASSGLSGANVLTF

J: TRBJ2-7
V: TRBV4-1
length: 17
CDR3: CASSPLPTSGSSYEQYF

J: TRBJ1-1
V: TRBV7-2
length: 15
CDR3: CASSHLVGASTEAFF

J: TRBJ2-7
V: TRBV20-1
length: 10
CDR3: CSAGDYEQYF

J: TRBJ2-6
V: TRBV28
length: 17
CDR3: CASGPSGGSSGANVLTF

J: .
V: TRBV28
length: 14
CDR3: CASSVLAGRDEQYF

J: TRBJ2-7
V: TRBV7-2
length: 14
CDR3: CASSPTQGSYEQYF

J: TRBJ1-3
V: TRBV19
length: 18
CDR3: CASSPGTPGTTPGNTIYF

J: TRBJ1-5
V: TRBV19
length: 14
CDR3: CASSDRGINQPQHF

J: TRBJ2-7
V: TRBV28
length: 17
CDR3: CASSLLPGLAGPYEQYF

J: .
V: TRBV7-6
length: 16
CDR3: CASSLEGLAASYEQYF

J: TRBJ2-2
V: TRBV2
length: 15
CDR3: CASNDRGANTGELFF

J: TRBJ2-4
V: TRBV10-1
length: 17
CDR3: CASSQPRDRATKNIQYF

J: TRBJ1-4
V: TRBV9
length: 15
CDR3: CASSVGGDSREKLFF

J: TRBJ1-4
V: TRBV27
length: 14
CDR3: CASRSGTANEKLFF

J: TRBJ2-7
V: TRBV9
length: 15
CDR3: CASTSGEVAGGEQYF

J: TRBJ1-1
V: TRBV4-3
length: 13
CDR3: CASSQVGGGEAFF

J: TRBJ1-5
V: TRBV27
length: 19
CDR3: CASSLSASGQPPNYQPQHF

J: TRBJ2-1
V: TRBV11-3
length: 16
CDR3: CASSLDFSGGRDEQFF

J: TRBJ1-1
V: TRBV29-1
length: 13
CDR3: CSVDTGTDTEAFF

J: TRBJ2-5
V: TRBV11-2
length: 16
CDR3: CASSLDSFGVRETQYF

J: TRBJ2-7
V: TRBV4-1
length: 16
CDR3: CASSQDRWAGTYEQYF

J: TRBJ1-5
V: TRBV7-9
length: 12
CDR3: CASSLQNQPQHF

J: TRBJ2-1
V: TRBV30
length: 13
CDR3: CAGTSGSVYEQFF

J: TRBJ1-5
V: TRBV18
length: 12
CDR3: CASSEGNQPQHF

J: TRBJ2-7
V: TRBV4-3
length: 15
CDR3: CASSQDWDRDDEQYF

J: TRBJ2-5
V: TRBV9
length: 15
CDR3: CASSVAGGGYETQYF

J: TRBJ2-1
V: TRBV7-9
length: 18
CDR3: CALSGGRDLFRVSNEQFF

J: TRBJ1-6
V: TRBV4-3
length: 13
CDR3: CASSQTGGSPLHF

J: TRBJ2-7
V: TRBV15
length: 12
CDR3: CATPTGPQKQYF

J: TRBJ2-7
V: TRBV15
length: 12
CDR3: CATGDRNYEQYF

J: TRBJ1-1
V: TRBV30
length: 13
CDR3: CAWGQGLNTEAFF

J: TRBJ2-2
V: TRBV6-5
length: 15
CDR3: CASSYSSTLYRELFF

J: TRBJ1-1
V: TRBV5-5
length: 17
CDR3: CASSLRTGDDRNTEAFF

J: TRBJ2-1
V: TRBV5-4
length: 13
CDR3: CASRGDTMNEQFF

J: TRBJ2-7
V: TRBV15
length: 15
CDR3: CATSRLGQRIDEQYF

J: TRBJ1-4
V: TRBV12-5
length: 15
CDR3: CASGERGATNEKLFF

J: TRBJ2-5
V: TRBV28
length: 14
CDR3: CASSSTGGEETQYF

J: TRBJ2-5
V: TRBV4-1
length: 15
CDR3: CASSQAGTGVETQYF

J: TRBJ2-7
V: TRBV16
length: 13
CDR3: CASSHGYSYEQYF

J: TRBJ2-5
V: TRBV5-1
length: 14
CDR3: CASSLGQGLVTQYF

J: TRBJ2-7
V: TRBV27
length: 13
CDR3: CASSHKAGYEQYF

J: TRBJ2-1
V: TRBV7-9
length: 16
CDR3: CASSPPPSGVYNEQFF